These 18 T cell receptor beta chains were sequenced from one sample in a study of tumor-infiltrating lymphocytes in primary liver carcinoma. Germline DNA was also extracted, and blood RNA was taken from unsorted whole blood. Constant-region priming of roughly 490 ng total RNA yielded TCR beta cDNA. A slightly modified ARM-PCR protocol with three nested multiplex PCR rounds produced these TCR beta libraries. Use of TRBV1-TRBV30 forward primers with a C-beta reverse primer characterized the first two PCR rounds, which lasted roughly 9 cycles each. TCRdb called the multiplex PCR reads again in MiXCR, with one record for every CDR3 protein. Counted here are 310,000 or so distinct CDR3 sequences, approximately 58% occurring once; the ten biggest clones make up about 18%. The sequencing sample was made of peripheral blood. The origin of the receptors is a woman in her twenties or thirties with primary liver carcinoma and hepatitis B virus infection.

This chain connects TRBV6-6 to TRBJ2-4; a weak D match, TRBD1 (5 bases). V dropped 4 bases and J dropped 2 bases, with 21 bases sitting between them. Germline V gene data show CDR1 as MNHNY and CDR2 as SVGAGI (reference sequence). This CDR3 spans 18 amino acids. The CDR3 DNA sequence: TGTGCCAGCAGTTCCCGGACACGAATGATAATACCCAAAAACATTCAGTACTTC. Its protein product is CASSSRTRMIIPKNIQYF.

A remark on this clonotype: The junction differs from germline at one of its ends, possibly a read error. The chain combines TRBV11-2 with TRBJ2-4; D is undetermined. Germline V gene sequence: CDR1 SGHAT, CDR2 FQNNGV. The CDR3 loop spans 14 amino acids. The CDR3 coding sequence is TGTGCCAGCGGCTTAGAGGCTCTGTGGAACATTCAGTGCTTC. Translated, it gives CASGLEALWNIQCF.

This clonotype appeared a few times. One junction end does not reproduce the germline sequence, and a read error may be involved. The chain employs TRBV4-2 and TRBJ2-2; D is possibly TRBD2 (6 bases). CDR1 and CDR2 from the germline V gene are LGHNA and YNFKEQ. The CDR3 length is 17 residues. The chain's CDR3 is CASSHPVGGLNTGEPFF. The CDR3 nucleotides read TGTGCCAGCAGCCACCCCGTGGGGGGTTTAAACACCGGGGAGCCGTTTTTT.

A few counts support this clonotype. The V and J genes are TRBV18 and TRBJ2-1; D is uncertain. CDR3 length: 11 residues. CDR1 KGHSH and CDR2 LQKENI come from the germline V gene. V lost 6 bases and J 10 bases, leaving 10 bases between the germline ends. The CDR3 here is CASSTSVEQFF. Here the CDR3 DNA reads TGTGCCAGCTCCACGTCGGTGGAGCAGTTCTTC.

This clonotype came up a few times. V is TRBV28 and J is TRBJ1-1, with D perhaps TRBD1 (5 bases). Germline CDR1 and CDR2: MDHEN and SYDVKM. The V gene lost 7 bases and the J gene lost 0 bases, with 15 bases spanning the gap. This CDR3 is built from 15 residues. The CDR3 loop reads CASNTGTYMNTEAFF. Here the CDR3 DNA reads TGTGCCAGCAACACCGGGACGTACATGAACACTGAAGCTTTCTTT.

The J gene is TRBJ2-3, the V gene TRBV4-2, with 8 bases lining up with TRBD2. CDR1 LGHNA and CDR2 YNFKEQ come from the germline V gene. The CDR3 has 16 amino acids. J gave up 8 bases and V 0 bases, and 10 bases lay outside the gene matches. CDR3 in amino acids: CASSQDLGTRGGTQYF. As DNA, the CDR3 is TGTGCCAGCAGCCAAGATTTGGGGACTAGGGGCGGTACGCAGTATTTT.

This clonotype was counted only a few times. A much larger clone sits a single nucleotide away, making a read error possible. The chain is built from TRBV29-1 and TRBJ1-1; D gene unclear. Per the germline V gene, CDR1 is SQVTM and CDR2 is ANQGSEA. CDR3 size: 12 residues. CDR3 sequence (DNA): TGCAGCCCATCAAGGGTGAACACTGGAGCTTTCTTT. Its translation is CSPSRVNTGAFF. Variable domain in full (rest from reference TRBV29-1 and TRBJ1-1): SAVISQKPSRDICQRGTSLTIQCQVDSQVTMMFWYRQQPGQSLTLIATANQGSEATYESGFVIDKFPISRPNLTFSTLTVSNMSPEDSSIYLCSPSRVNTGAFFGQGTRLTVV.

The rearrangement links TRBV5-6 to TRBJ2-3; D unclear. Germline V CDR1 and CDR2: SGHDT, YYEEEE. The CDR3 covers 14 residues. Between the trimmed V and J ends, which lost 2 bases and 7 bases, there was a span of 14 bases. DNA for the CDR3: TGTGCCAGCAGCTTCTCCGGCGGCATGTATACGCAGTATTTT. It is translated as CASSFSGGMYTQYF.

In the case of this clonotype: An end of the junction does not agree with germline; a read error may underlie this. V is TRBV11-1 and J is TRBJ2-1; D may be TRBD1 (7 bases). This CDR3 spans 14 amino acids. CDR1 is SGHAT, CDR2 FQDESV, per germline (reference sequence). For the CDR3, the DNA is TGTGACAGCGGCGGGATCCAAGCAGGGGGTGAGCAGTTCTTC. Protein sequence: CDSGGIQAGGEQFF.

Comments on this clonotype: The CDR3 does not close with the conserved phenylalanine or tryptophan, likely indicating a read error. This sequence joins TRBV4-1 and TRBJ2-1, with 7 nucleotides matching TRBD2. The trim removed 1 base at V and 3 bases at J, leaving 9 bases unmatched. CDR1 is MGHRA, CDR2 YSYEKL, per germline. This CDR3 spans 17 amino acids. The CDR3 is CASSQGSTSARYNEQFL. DNA for the CDR3: TGCGCCAGCAGCCAAGGGTCAACTAGCGCCCGCTACAATGAGCAGTTCCTC.

The chain carries TRBV30 and TRBJ1-5; D uncertain. With 3 bases removed from V and 4 bases from J, the gap between germline ends came to 10 bases. The germline V gene has CDR1 GTSNPN and CDR2 SVGIG (reference sequence). The CDR3 length is 13 residues. This CDR3 reads CAWSPAGNQPQHF. The CDR3 DNA reads as TGTGCCTGGAGCCCCGCCGGGAATCAGCCCCAGCATTTT.

The V and J genes are TRBV5-4 and TRBJ1-2; D is possibly TRBD1 (5 bases). This CDR3 region has 14 residues. V was pared by 2 bases and J by 3 bases, with 11 bases between. Germline-derived CDR1 and CDR2 are SGHNT and YYREEE (reference sequence). Written as DNA, the CDR3 is TGTGCCAGCAGCTTACAGGATTTCCACTATGGCTACACCTTC. It encodes CASSLQDFHYGYTF.

This clonotype has a count of ten or more. The chain uses TRBV11-2 and TRBJ2-7, with a possible D match to TRBD2 (6 bases). V dropped 1 base and J dropped 1 base, with 11 bases sitting between them. The germline V gene has CDR1 SGHAT and CDR2 FQNNGV. This CDR3 contains 15 residues. CDR3 coding DNA: TGTGCCAGCAGCTTAGGTTTCGGGGGTTCCTACGAGCAGTACTTC. This gives the protein CASSLGFGGSYEQYF.

There are many counts of this clonotype. The chain couples TRBV6-2 or TRBV6-3 to TRBJ2-1; possibly TRBD1 for D (5 bases). V was cut by 8 bases and J by 0 bases, with 26 bases left in between. Germline CDR1 and CDR2: MNHEY and SVGEGT. The CDR3 is 19 amino acids. In DNA, the CDR3 is TGTGCCAGCGGATACCACAGCCCAAGGACATCCCTCTCCTACAATGAGCAGTTCTTC. It translates to CASGYHSPRTSLSYNEQFF.

V and J are TRBV30 and TRBJ2-3; 16 positions match TRBD2. CDR3 length: 16 amino acids. Losses at the gene ends were 4 bases for V and 7 bases for J; bases not matched to a gene: 8. Germline V gene sequence: CDR1 GTSNPN, CDR2 SVGIG (reference sequence). For the CDR3, the DNA is TGTGCCTGGAATGGGACTAGCGGGGGGGGTCTGTATACGCAGTATTTT. As protein: CAWNGTSGGGLYTQYF.

Many counts were recorded for this clonotype. This chain connects TRBV11-2 to TRBJ2-2; the match to TRBD2 covers 11 bases. The CDR3 has 18 residues. V dropped 3 bases and J dropped 0; count of bases not matched to a gene: 6. Germline CDR1 is SGHAT and CDR2 is FQNNGV. CDR3 nucleotide sequence: TGTGCCAGCAGCTTTCGACTAGCGGGACCGGCGAACACCGGGGAGCTGTTTTTT. Translated, it gives CASSFRLAGPANTGELFF.

Comment on this clonotype: A much larger clone differs by one base, so this may be a read error. The genes are TRBV6-2 or TRBV6-3 and TRBJ2-3; D is perhaps TRBD1 (6 bases). The germline V and J ends were trimmed by 6 bases and 4 bases, with 11 bases remaining between them. Germline CDR1 reads MNHEY; CDR2 reads SVGEGT. This CDR3 contains 13 residues. CDR3 in amino acids: CASRYAGADTQYF. CDR3 nucleotides: TGTGCCAGCAGGTACGCAGGGGCAGATACGCAGTATTTT.

Details on this clonotype: A junction end diverges from the germline sequence, so it may reflect a read error. This chain uses TRBV10-3 with TRBJ2-2; TRBD1 matches 7 bases. Per the germline V gene, CDR1 is ENHRY and CDR2 is SYGVKD. The CDR3 runs to 16 residues. CDR3 region: CAFSQMRQGPTGELFF. As DNA, the CDR3 is TGTGCCTTCAGCCAAATGAGACAGGGTCCCACCGGGGAGCTGTTTTTT.